Each of the 11 T cell receptor beta chains below was sequenced from the same sample in a study of blood T cell repertoires in COVID-19. Produced via immunoSEQ multiplex PCR; TCRdb's table is partial and in-frame only. The sample records around 260,000 clones, approximately 81% being singletons. Sequences were obtained from peripheral blood. The receptors stem from a man in his 60s with acute or convalescent COVID-19.

This clone showed up just a few times. The chain links TRBV9 to TRBJ2-5, with TRBD2 identical over 7 bases. The CDR3 has 14 amino acids. CDR1 SGDLS and CDR2 YYNGEE come from the germline V gene. V shed 3 bases, J shed 2 bases, and the junction held 4 bases outside the gene matches. CDR3: CASSGRETQETQYF. Here the CDR3 DNA reads TGTGCCAGCAGCGGGCGGGAGACACAAGAGACCCAGTACTTC.

The rearrangement joins TRBV4-1 to TRBJ2-5, with 9 bases aligning to TRBD2. The germline CDR1 and CDR2 sequences are MGHRA and YSYEKL. This CDR3 contains 16 residues. V lost 2 bases and J lost 5; bases outside the gene matches: 9. The CDR3 DNA is TGCGCCAGCAGCCAATACAGCGGGGGGCTAGGGGAGACCCAGTACTTC. Translated, it gives CASSQYSGGLGETQYF.

The gene calls are TRBV5-1 and TRBJ2-1, with D perhaps TRBD2 (5 bases). CDR1 is SGHRS, CDR2 YFSETQ, per germline. Trimming removed 0 bases at V and 7 bases at J, with 17 bases between. The CDR3 extends over 16 amino acids. CDR3 amino acids: CASSLVQTTSLNEQFF. The CDR3 DNA reads as TGCGCCAGCAGCTTGGTTCAGACTACTAGTCTGAATGAGCAGTTCTTC.

This chain uses TRBV9 with TRBJ2-3, with D tentatively TRBD2 (6 bases). The CDR3 has 16 residues. V was pared by 4 bases and J by 8 bases, with 23 bases between. Germline V CDR1 and CDR2: SGDLS, YYNGEE. CDR3 nucleotide sequence: TGTGCCAGCAGCCCTGCAACTAGCCCTAGCTCACGTACGCAGTATTTT. It codes for CASSPATSPSSRTQYF.

The chain recombines TRBV5-1 with TRBJ2-7; the D gene is possibly TRBD2 (6 bases). The V end was cut by 0 bases, the J end by 3 bases, with 13 bases between. CDR1 and CDR2 (germline): SGHRS, YFSETQ. The CDR3 sequence is 15 residues long. The CDR3 DNA reads TGCGCCAGCAGCTTGGCGGCGGGGCCTAACTACGAGCAGTACTTC. Its protein product is CASSLAAGPNYEQYF.

The gene calls are TRBV23-1 and TRBJ2-3; D remains unclear. TRBV23-1 is treated as an ORF (open reading frame) with a function not yet certain. The CDR3 totals 13 residues. The germline V and J ends were trimmed by 4 bases and 5 bases, with 10 bases remaining between them. CDR3 sequence: CASSLRRRDTQYF. Written as DNA, the CDR3 is TGCGCCAGCAGTCTACGACGGAGAGATACGCAGTATTTT.

V is TRBV4-1 and J is TRBJ1-2; D is possibly TRBD1 (5 bases). CDR1 and CDR2 from the germline V gene are MGHRA and YSYEKL. V was shortened by 0 bases and J by 1 base, with 15 bases between the two germline ends. The CDR3 covers 17 residues. The CDR3 region is CASSQDRPGLINYGYTF. CDR3 coding DNA: TGCGCCAGCAGCCAAGACAGGCCGGGACTGATTAACTATGGCTACACCTTC.

The rearrangement joins TRBV15 to TRBJ2-7; the D gene is possibly TRBD2 (7 bases). With 1 base removed from V and 2 bases from J, the gap between germline ends came to 18 bases. CDR3 length: 17 amino acids. Germline V gene sequence: CDR1 LNHNV, CDR2 YYDKDF (reference sequence). CDR3 region: CATSRAGRANRAYEQYF. Here the CDR3 DNA reads TGTGCCACCAGCAGAGCGGGGAGGGCGAACAGGGCCTACGAGCAGTACTTC. Variable domain in full (rest from reference TRBV15 and TRBJ2-7): DAMVIQNPRYQVTQFGKPVTLSCSQTLNHNVMYWYQQKSSQAPKLLFHYYDKDFNNEADTPDNFQSRRPNTSFCFLDIRSPGLGDTAMYLCATSRAGRANRAYEQYFGPGTRLTVT.

There are a few counts of this clone. V and J are TRBV30 and TRBJ1-2; TRBD1 agrees at 7 bases. Germline V gene sequence: CDR1 GTSNPN, CDR2 SVGIG (reference sequence). The CDR3 length is 18 residues. The ends lost 0 bases at V and 2 bases at J; junction bases unmatched: 15. The CDR3 region is CAWSVRRGVHRWNYGYTF. In nucleotides, the CDR3 is TGTGCCTGGAGTGTACGCAGGGGGGTCCACAGATGGAACTATGGCTACACCTTC.

This chain connects TRBV10-2 to TRBJ2-7; D is unclear. Germline-derived CDR1 and CDR2 are WSHSY and SAAADI. V was trimmed by 2 bases and J by 2 bases, leaving 4 bases between them. The CDR3 consists of 12 residues. As DNA, the CDR3 is TGCGCCAGCAGTGAGATAGCCTACGAGCAGTACTTC. It yields the protein CASSEIAYEQYF.

The V gene is TRBV9, the J gene TRBJ1-1; D not certain. V gave up 3 bases and J gave up 11 bases, with 23 bases separating them. Germline V lookup: CDR1 SGDLS, CDR2 YYNGEE. The CDR3 contains 15 residues. The CDR3 here is CASSGGRNPVPSAFF. The CDR3 bases are TGTGCCAGCAGCGGCGGTCGCAATCCCGTTCCCTCTGCTTTCTTT. Together with reference TRBV9 and TRBJ1-1, the CDR3 gives the full variable domain: DSGVTQTPKHLITATGQRVTLRCSPRSGDLSVYWYQQSLDQGLQFLIQYYNGEERAKGNILERFSAQQFPDLHSELNLSSLELGDSALYFCASSGGRNPVPSAFFGQGTRLTVV.